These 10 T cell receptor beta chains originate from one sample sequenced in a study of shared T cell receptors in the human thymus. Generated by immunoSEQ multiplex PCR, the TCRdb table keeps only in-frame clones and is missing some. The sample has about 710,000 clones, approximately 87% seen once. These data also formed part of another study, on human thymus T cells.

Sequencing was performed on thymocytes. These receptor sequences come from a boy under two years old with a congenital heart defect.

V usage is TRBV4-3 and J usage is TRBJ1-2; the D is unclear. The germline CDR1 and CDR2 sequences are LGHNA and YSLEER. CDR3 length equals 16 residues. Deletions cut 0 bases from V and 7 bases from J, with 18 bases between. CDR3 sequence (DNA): TGCGCCAGCAGCCAAGAAGAGGCCGGGTACTCCGCTGGCTACACCTTC. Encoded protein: CASSQEEAGYSAGYTF.

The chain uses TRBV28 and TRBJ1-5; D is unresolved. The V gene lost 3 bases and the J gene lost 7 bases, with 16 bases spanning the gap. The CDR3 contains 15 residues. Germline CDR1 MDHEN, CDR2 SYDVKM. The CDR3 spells CASSLSGCPRQPQHF. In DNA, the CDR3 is TGTGCCAGCAGTTTGAGTGGGTGCCCTAGGCAGCCCCAGCATTTT.

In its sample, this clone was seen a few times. The CDR3 sequence is CASSVFKGGTSTDTQYF. The CDR3, as DNA: TGTGCCAGCAGCGTATTCAAGGGGGGGACTAGCACAGATACGCAGTATTTT. The rearrangement links TRBV9 to TRBJ2-3; maybe TRBD2 (7 bases). The germline V and J ends were trimmed by 1 base and 0 bases, with 15 bases remaining between them. The length of the CDR3 is 17 residues. Germline values: CDR1 SGDLS, CDR2 YYNGEE.

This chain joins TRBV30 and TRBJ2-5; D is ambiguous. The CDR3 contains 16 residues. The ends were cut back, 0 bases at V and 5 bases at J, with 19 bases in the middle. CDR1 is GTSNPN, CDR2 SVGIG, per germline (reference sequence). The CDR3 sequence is CAWSVQRQKDEETQYF. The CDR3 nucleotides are TGTGCCTGGAGTGTACAAAGACAAAAGGATGAGGAGACCCAGTACTTC.

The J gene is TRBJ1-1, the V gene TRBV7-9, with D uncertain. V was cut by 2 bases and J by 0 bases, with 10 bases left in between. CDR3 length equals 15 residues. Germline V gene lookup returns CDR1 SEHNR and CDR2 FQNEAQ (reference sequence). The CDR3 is CASSLFVGLNTEAFF. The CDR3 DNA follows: TGTGCCAGCAGCTTATTCGTCGGGTTGAACACTGAAGCTTTCTTT. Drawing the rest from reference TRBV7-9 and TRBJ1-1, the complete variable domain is DTGVSQNPRHKITKRGQNVTFRCDPISEHNRLYWYRQTLGQGPEFLTYFQNEAQLEKSRLLSDRFSAERPKGSFSTLEIQRTEQGDSAMYLCASSLFVGLNTEAFFGQGTRLTVV.

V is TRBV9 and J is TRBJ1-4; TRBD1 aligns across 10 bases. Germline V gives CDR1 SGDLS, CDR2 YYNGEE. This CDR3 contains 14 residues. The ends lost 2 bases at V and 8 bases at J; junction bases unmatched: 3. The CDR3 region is CASSVGQGVEKLFF. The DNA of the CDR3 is TGTGCCAGCAGCGTCGGACAGGGGGTGGAAAAACTGTTTTTT. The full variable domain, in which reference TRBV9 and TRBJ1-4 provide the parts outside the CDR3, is DSGVTQTPKHLITATGQRVTLRCSPRSGDLSVYWYQQSLDQGLQFLIQYYNGEERAKGNILERFSAQQFPDLHSELNLSSLELGDSALYFCASSVGQGVEKLFFGSGTQLSVL.

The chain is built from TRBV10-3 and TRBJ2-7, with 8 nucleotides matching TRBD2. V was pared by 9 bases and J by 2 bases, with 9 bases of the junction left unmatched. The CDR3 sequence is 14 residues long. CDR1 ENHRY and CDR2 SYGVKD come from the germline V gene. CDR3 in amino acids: CAMEKREWAYEQYF. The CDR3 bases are TGTGCCATGGAAAAGCGGGAGTGGGCCTACGAGCAGTACTTC.

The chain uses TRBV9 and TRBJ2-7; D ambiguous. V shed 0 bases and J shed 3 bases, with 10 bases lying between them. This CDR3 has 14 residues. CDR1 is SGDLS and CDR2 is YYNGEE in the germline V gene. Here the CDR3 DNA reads TGTGCCAGCAGCGTAGACGAGTACCACTACGAGCAGTACTTC. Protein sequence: CASSVDEYHYEQYF.

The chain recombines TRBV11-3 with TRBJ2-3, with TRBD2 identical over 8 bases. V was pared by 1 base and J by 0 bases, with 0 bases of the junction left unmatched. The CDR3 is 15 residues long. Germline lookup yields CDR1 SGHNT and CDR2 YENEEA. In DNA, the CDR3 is TGTGCCAGCAGCTTAGCTAGCGGGAGCACAGATACGCAGTATTTT. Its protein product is CASSLASGSTDTQYF.

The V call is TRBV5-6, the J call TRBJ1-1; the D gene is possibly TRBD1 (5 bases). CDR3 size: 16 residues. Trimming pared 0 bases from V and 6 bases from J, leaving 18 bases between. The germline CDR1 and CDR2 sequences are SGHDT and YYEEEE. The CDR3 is CASSLGGRIVESEAFF. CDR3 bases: TGTGCCAGCAGCTTGGGGGGCAGAATCGTTGAGTCTGAAGCTTTCTTT.